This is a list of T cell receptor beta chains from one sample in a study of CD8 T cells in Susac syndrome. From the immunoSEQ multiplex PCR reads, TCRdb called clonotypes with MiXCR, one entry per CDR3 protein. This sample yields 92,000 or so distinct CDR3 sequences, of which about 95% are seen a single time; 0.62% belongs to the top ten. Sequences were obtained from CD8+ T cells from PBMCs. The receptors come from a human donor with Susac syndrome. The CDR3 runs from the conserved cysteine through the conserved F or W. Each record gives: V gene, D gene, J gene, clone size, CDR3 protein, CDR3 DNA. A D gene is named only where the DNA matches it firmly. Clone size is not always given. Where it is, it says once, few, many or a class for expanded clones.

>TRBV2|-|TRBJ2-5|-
CASRRTRGPETQYF
TGTGCCAGCAGGCGGACCCGAGGTCCAGAGACCCAGTACTTC
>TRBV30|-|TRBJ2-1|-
CAWSPAHNEQFF
TGTGCCTGGAGTCCTGCCCACAATGAGCAGTTCTTC
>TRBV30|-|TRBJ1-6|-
CAGNTAQDSPLHF
TGTGCCGGCAACACGGCCCAGGACTCACCCCTCCACTTT
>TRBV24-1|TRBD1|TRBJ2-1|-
CATSQGQGARSEQFF
TGTGCCACCAGCCAGGGACAGGGGGCCAGGAGTGAGCAGTTCTTC
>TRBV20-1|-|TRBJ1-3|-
CSALTDSGNTIYF
TGCAGTGCTCTGACGGACTCTGGAAACACCATATATTTT
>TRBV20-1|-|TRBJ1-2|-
CSARDDSNYGYTF
TGCAGTGCTAGAGATGACAGCAACTATGGCTACACCTTC
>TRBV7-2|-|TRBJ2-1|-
CASSSSHEQFF
TGTGCCAGCAGCTCTAGTCATGAGCAGTTCTTC
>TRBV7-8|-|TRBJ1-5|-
CASSPDSSNQPQHF
TGTGCCAGCAGCCCCGACAGTAGCAATCAGCCCCAGCATTTT
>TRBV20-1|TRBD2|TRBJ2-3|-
CSVGVAGGPTDTQYF
TGCAGTGTAGGAGTAGCGGGGGGCCCTACAGATACGCAGTATTTT
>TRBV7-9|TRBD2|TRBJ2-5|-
CASSNGTSGPAQETQYF
TGTGCCAGCAGCAACGGGACTAGCGGGCCGGCCCAAGAGACCCAGTACTTC
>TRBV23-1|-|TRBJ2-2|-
CASSQSSGNTGELFF
TGCGCCAGCAGTCAATCATCGGGGAACACCGGGGAGCTGTTTTTT
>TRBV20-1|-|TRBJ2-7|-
CSARTALPYEQYF
TGCAGTGCCCGGACAGCGTTACCCTACGAGCAGTACTTC
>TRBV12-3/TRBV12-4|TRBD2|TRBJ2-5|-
CASSPGTNQYQETQYF
TGTGCCAGCAGTCCCGGGACTAACCAGTACCAAGAGACCCAGTACTTC
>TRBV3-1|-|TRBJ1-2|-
CASSPPRGGYTF
TGTGCCAGCAGCCCTCCCAGGGGCGGCTACACCTTC
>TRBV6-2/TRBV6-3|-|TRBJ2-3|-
CASSYGPTTQYF
TGTGCCAGCAGTTATGGACCGACTACGCAGTATTTT
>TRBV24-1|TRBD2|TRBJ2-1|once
CATGLAGGREQFF
TGTGCCACCGGACTAGCGGGGGGACGCGAGCAGTTCTTC
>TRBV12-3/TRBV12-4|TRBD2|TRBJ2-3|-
CASSRKRGGAPDTQYF
TGTGCCAGCAGCCGAAAACGGGGGGGGGCCCCAGATACGCAGTATTTT
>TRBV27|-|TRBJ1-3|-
CASSLDATSGNTIYF
TGTGCCAGCAGTCTAGACGCTACCTCTGGAAACACCATATATTTT
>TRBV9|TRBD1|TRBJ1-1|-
CASSVDPLNRGNTEAFF
TGTGCCAGCAGCGTAGATCCCCTCAACAGGGGAAACACTGAAGCTTTCTTT
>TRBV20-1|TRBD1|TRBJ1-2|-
CSARQGQGAGYTF
TGCAGTGCTAGACAGGGACAGGGAGCCGGCTACACCTTC
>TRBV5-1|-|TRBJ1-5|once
CASSLTGNKEPQHF
TGCGCCAGCAGCTTAACAGGGAATAAGGAGCCCCAGCATTTT
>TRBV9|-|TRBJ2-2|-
CASSVGGTSTELFF
TGTGCCAGCAGCGTAGGTGGCACTTCAACGGAGCTGTTTTTT
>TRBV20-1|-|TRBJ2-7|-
CSAESRENRYEQYF
TGCAGTGCAGAATCCCGGGAAAACCGCTACGAGCAGTACTTC
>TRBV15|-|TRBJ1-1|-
CATSRDTGLNTEAFF
TGTGCCACCAGCAGAGATACGGGATTGAACACTGAAGCTTTCTTT
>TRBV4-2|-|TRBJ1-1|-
CASSQDWKGGTEAFF
TGTGCCAGCAGCCAAGACTGGAAGGGAGGCACTGAAGCTTTCTTT
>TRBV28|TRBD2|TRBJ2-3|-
CASSLGRGGPDTQYF
TGTGCCAGCAGTTTAGGGCGGGGGGGCCCAGATACGCAGTATTTT
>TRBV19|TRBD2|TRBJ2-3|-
CASSSSGGADTQYF
TGTGCCAGTAGTAGTAGCGGGGGTGCAGATACGCAGTATTTT
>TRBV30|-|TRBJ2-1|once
CAWSSAYNEQFF
TGTGCCTGGAGTTCAGCGTACAATGAGCAGTTCTTC
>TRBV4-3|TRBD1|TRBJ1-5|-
CASSLGTGRDQPQHF
TGCGCCAGCAGCCTCGGGACAGGCCGAGATCAGCCCCAGCATTTT
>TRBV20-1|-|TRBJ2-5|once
CSAEGPVAQETQYF
TGCAGTGCTGAGGGTCCCGTAGCTCAAGAGACCCAGTACTTC
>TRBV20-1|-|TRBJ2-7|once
CSARDQTGHYEQYF
TGCAGTGCTAGAGATCAAACGGGACACTACGAGCAGTACTTC
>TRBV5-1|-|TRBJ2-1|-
CASKSGDSYNEQFF
TGCGCCAGCAAATCAGGAGACTCCTACAATGAGCAGTTCTTC
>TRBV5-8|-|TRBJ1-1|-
CASSLGGVNTEAFF
TGTGCCAGCAGCCTTGGGGGCGTGAACACTGAAGCTTTCTTT
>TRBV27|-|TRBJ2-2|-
CAVAGVTGELFF
TGTGCCGTAGCCGGGGTAACCGGGGAGCTGTTTTTT
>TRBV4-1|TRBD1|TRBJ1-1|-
CASSQETGVNTEAFF
TGCGCCAGCAGCCAAGAGACAGGGGTGAACACTGAAGCTTTCTTT
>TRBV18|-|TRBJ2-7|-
CASSPGVGGHEQYF
TGTGCCAGCTCACCAGGGGTAGGAGGGCACGAGCAGTACTTC
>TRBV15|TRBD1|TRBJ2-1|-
CATSRDRGGSEQFF
TGTGCCACCAGCAGAGATCGAGGGGGCAGTGAGCAGTTCTTC
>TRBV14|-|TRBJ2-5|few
CASSRRQETQYF
TGTGCCAGCAGCCGCCGTCAAGAGACCCAGTACTTC
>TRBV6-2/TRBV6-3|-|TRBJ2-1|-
CASGIASQFF
TGTGCCAGCGGTATAGCGTCCCAGTTCTTC
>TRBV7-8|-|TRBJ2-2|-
CASSLGPGAGTGELFF
TGTGCCAGCAGCTTAGGGCCGGGGGCGGGCACCGGGGAGCTGTTTTTT
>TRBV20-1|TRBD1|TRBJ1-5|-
CSARDGGDRGLTYQPQHF
TGCAGTGCTAGAGATGGGGGGGACAGGGGGCTTACCTATCAGCCCCAGCATTTT
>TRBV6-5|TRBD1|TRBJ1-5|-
CASSPNRGLQPQHF
TGTGCCAGCAGCCCAAACAGGGGCTTGCAGCCCCAGCATTTT